These 12 T cell receptor beta chains came from one sample sequenced in a study of T cell responses to AZD1222 COVID-19 vaccine. Some clones are missing from TCRdb's copy, which holds only in-frame ones; the method was immunoSEQ multiplex PCR. The sample comprises about 120,000 clones, approximately 93% of which are singletons, and just under 3% rests with the top ten. The specimen comprised peripheral blood, sampled on day 0 of AZD1222 vaccination. Every receptor here comes from an adult in good health.

V is TRBV11-2 and J is TRBJ2-3; D not resolved. V shed 0 bases and J shed 4 bases, with 5 bases lying between them. Looked up from germline, CDR1 is SGHAT and CDR2 is FQNNGV. There are 13 residues in the CDR3. The CDR3 DNA follows: TGTGCCAGCAGCTTAGATGGCGCAGATACGCAGTATTTT. It encodes CASSLDGADTQYF.

This clone was observed a single time. The V call is TRBV12-3 or TRBV12-4, the J call TRBJ2-6; D gene uncertain. The ends were cut back, 6 bases at V and 5 bases at J, with 8 bases in the middle. The CDR3 spans 13 residues. CDR3 in DNA: TGTGCCAGCAGCCTTGGATGGGCCAACGTCCTGACTTTC. This translates into CASSLGWANVLTF.

The rearrangement joins TRBV12-3 or TRBV12-4 to TRBJ2-3; perhaps TRBD2 as D (5 bases). Trimming shortened V by 3 bases and J by 8 bases, and 9 bases separated the two germline ends. The CDR3 extends over 12 amino acids. CDR3 coding DNA: TGTGCCAGCAGTTTTGAGGGATTTACGCAGTATTTT. It specifies CASSFEGFTQYF.

V usage is TRBV27 and J usage is TRBJ2-7, with unresolved D. This CDR3 is 15 amino acids long. V was shortened by 3 bases and J by 2 bases, with 14 bases between the two germline ends. From germline, CDR1 is MNHEY and CDR2 SMNVEV (reference sequence). The CDR3 loop reads CASSLVAPLTYEQYF. CDR3 nucleotide sequence: TGTGCCAGCAGTTTGGTAGCCCCCCTGACCTACGAGCAGTACTTC.

V gene TRBV28 combines with J gene TRBJ1-2; the match to TRBD1 covers 7 bases. After removal of 5 bases from V and 7 bases from J, the junction contained 10 bases not matched to a gene. This CDR3 comprises 14 residues. From germline, CDR1 is MDHEN and CDR2 SYDVKM. The CDR3 spells CASSPTRGLFGYTF. The CDR3 DNA follows: TGTGCCAGCAGTCCGACGAGGGGGCTTTTTGGCTACACCTTC.

This clone was counted a few times. V gene TRBV7-9 combines with J gene TRBJ2-7, with TRBD2 as a possible D gene (6 bases). The V gene's germline CDR1 is SEHNR and CDR2 FQNEAQ (reference sequence). This CDR3 region has 16 residues. V gave up 5 bases and J gave up 4 bases, with 21 bases separating them. The CDR3 DNA follows: TGTGCCAGCAGCCTAGGGGCTTGGCGGGACGGATACGAGCAGTACTTC. Translation gives CASSLGAWRDGYEQYF.

J is TRBJ1-5 and V is TRBV12-5; TRBD1 might be the D (5 bases). This CDR3 has 16 residues. V shed 9 bases and J shed 5 bases, with 23 bases lying between them. Germline V gives CDR1 LGHNT, CDR2 FRNRAP. Written as DNA, the CDR3 is TGTGCTAGGTACAACTGGGAGGGGCCAAGTGATCAGCCCCAGCATTTT. The encoded protein is CARYNWEGPSDQPQHF.

The chain uses TRBV6-6 and TRBJ2-1; 12 bases agree with TRBD2. Unmatched junction bases numbered 4, after V lost 5 bases and J lost 5 bases. The CDR3 contains 15 residues. CDR1 and CDR2 (germline): MNHNY, SVGAGI (reference sequence). The CDR3 region has the DNA TGTGCCAGCAGTGAGGGACTAGCGGGCAACAATGAGCAGTTCTTC. This encodes CASSEGLAGNNEQFF.

V usage is TRBV7-9 and J usage is TRBJ2-5; D is undetermined. The CDR3 is made up of 16 amino acids. CDR1 and CDR2 from the germline V gene are SEHNR and FQNEAQ (reference sequence). V gave up 5 bases and J gave up 3 bases, with 19 bases separating them. CDR3 bases: TGTGCCAGCAGCCGACCTCAAGGCCGTTCGGAAGAGACCCAGTACTTC. Amino acids: CASSRPQGRSEETQYF. The full variable domain, with the rest looked up from reference TRBV7-9 and TRBJ2-5, is DTGVSQNPRHKITKRGQNVTFRCDPISEHNRLYWYRQTLGQGPEFLTYFQNEAQLEKSRLLSDRFSAERPKGSFSTLEIQRTEQGDSAMYLCASSRPQGRSEETQYFGPGTRLLVL.

The chain has TRBV28 and TRBJ2-1; TRBD2 matches 15 bases. The CDR3 runs 16 residues. After removal of 6 bases from V and 9 bases from J, the junction contained 9 bases not matched to a gene. Germline V gene sequence: CDR1 MDHEN, CDR2 SYDVKM. This chain's CDR3 is CASSPGLAGGPGEQFF. CDR3 nucleotides: TGTGCCAGCAGCCCTGGACTAGCGGGAGGGCCCGGTGAGCAGTTCTTC.

The rearrangement links TRBV28 to TRBJ1-5; no clear D gene. The V end was cut by 8 bases, the J end by 0 bases, with 11 bases between. This CDR3 spans 14 amino acids. Germline CDR1 reads MDHEN; CDR2 reads SYDVKM. The CDR3 DNA reads as TGTGCCAGCCGCAGCTTTTATAGCAATCAGCCCCAGCATTTT. It is translated as CASRSFYSNQPQHF.

The rearrangement links TRBV2 to TRBJ2-5; 8 positions match TRBD1. Germline V lookup: CDR1 SNHLY, CDR2 FYNNEI. The CDR3 is made up of 14 amino acids. V lost 11 bases and J lost 2; bases outside the gene matches: 10. The CDR3 DNA follows: TGTGCCGCAGGACAGGGAGGATCGCAAGAGACCCAGTACTTC. Amino acid sequence: CAAGQGGSQETQYF.